This T cell receptor beta chain was retrieved from a study of cytomegalovirus exposure and HLA in healthy donors. General study findings and limits: In a later analysis, donors in an Asian-associated ancestry cluster reportedly had fewer N-insertions in productive TCRs than the cohort mean. The study labeled under 200 TCR beta chains cytomegalovirus-associated.

The PCR contained 60 Vbeta and 13 Jbeta primers. TCRdb's copy holds only in-frame clones and misses some; the assay was immunoSEQ multiplex PCR. Here the sample spans 210,000 or so clones, approximately 79% being singletons. This clone has only a few counts. Antigen unknown. V lost 1 base, J lost 2 bases, and 12 bases lay in between. The CDR3 has 17 residues. Germline assignment: CDR1 SGHNT and CDR2 YENEEA. The sample comprised PBMCs. The sequence was collected from a young man in good health and CMV-seronegative. The rearrangement links TRBV11-3 to TRBJ1-6, with D maybe TRBD1 (5 bases). CDR3 in DNA: TGTGCCAGCAGCTTAGGCCCAGCAGGGCCCTATAATTCACCCCTCCACTTT. It is translated as CASSLGPAGPYNSPLHF.